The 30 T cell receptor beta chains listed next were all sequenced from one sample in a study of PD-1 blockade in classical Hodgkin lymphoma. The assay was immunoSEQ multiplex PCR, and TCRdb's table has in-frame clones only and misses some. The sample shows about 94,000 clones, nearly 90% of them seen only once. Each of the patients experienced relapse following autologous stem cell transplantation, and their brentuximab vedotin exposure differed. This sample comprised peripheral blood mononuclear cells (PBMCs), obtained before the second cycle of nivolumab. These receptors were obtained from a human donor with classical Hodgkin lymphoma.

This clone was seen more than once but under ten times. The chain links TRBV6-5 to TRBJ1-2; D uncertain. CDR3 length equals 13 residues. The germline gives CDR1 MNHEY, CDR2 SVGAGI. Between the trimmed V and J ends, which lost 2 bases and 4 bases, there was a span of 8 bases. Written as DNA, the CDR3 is TGTGCCAGCAGTTACAATCTCGGCTATGGCTACACCTTC. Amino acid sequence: CASSYNLGYGYTF.

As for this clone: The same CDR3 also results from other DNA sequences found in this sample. CDR3 DNA sequence: TGTGCCAGCAGCGTAGGGACTGGGGCCTACGAGCAGTACTTC. This translates into CASSVGTGAYEQYF. This chain joins TRBV9 and TRBJ2-7; perhaps TRBD2 as D (5 bases). The CDR3 is 14 amino acids. V dropped 0 bases and J dropped 2 bases, with 9 bases sitting between them. In germline, CDR1 is SGDLS, CDR2 YYNGEE.

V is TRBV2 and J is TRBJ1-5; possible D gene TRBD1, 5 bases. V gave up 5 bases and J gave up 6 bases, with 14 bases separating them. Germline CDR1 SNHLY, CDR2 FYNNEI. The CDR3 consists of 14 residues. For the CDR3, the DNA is TGTGCCAGCAGTACCGGGGGACTTCGTCAGCCCCAGCATTTT. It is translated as CASSTGGLRQPQHF. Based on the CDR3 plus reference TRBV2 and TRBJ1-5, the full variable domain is EPEVTQTPSHQVTQMGQEVILRCVPISNHLYFYWYRQILGQKVEFLVSFYNNEISEKSEIFDDQFSVERPDGSNFTLKIRSTKLEDSAMYFCASSTGGLRQPQHFGDGTRLSIL.

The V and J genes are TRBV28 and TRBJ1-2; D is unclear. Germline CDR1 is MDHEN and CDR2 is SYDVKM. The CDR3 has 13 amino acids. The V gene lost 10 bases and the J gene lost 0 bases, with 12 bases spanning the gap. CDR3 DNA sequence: TGTGCCACCGAGCGGGCCTCTAACTATGGCTACACCTTC. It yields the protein CATERASNYGYTF.

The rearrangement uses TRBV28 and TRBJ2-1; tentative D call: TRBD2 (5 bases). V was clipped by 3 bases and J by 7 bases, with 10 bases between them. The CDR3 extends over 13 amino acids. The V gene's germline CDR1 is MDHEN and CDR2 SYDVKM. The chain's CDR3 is CASSLTGRNEQFF. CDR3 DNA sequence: TGTGCCAGCAGTTTGACGGGAAGAAATGAGCAGTTCTTC.

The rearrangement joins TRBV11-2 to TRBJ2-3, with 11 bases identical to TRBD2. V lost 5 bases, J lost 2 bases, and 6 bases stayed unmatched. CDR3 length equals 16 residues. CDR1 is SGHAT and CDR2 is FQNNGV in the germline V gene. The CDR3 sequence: CASSPRLAGTTDTQYF. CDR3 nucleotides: TGTGCCAGCAGCCCAAGACTAGCGGGAACCACAGATACGCAGTATTTT.

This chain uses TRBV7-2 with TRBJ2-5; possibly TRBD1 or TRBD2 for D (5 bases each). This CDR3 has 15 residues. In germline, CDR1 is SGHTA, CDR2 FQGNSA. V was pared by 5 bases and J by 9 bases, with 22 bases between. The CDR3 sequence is CASSQSREPTGPQYF. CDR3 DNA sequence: TGTGCCAGCAGCCAAAGCAGGGAACCCACGGGGCCCCAGTACTTC.

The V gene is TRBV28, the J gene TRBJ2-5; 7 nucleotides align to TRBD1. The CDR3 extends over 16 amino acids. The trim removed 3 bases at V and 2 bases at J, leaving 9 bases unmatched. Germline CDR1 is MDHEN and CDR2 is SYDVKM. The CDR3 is CASSFDREGSQETQYF. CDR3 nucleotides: TGTGCCAGCAGTTTCGACAGGGAAGGGAGTCAAGAGACCCAGTACTTC.

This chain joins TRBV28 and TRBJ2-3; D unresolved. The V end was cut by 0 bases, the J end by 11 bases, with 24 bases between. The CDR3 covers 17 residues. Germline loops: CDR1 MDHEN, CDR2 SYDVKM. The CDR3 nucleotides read TGTGCCAGCAGTTTATGGTCCGCCGGAGAGCCGTTGAGAGAGCAGTATTTT. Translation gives CASSLWSAGEPLREQYF.

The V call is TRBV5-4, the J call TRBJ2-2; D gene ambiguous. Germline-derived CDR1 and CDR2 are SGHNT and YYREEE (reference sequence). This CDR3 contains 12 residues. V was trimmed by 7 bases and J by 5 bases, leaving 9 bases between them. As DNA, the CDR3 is TGTGCCAGCTTACTGCCGACCGGGGAGCTGTTTTTT. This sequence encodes CASLLPTGELFF.

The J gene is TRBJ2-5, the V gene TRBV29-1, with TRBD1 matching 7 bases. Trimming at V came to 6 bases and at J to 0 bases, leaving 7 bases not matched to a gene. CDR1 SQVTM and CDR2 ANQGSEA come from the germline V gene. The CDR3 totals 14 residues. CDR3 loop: CSVQDRKDQETQYF. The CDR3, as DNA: TGCAGCGTCCAGGACAGGAAAGACCAAGAGACCCAGTACTTC.

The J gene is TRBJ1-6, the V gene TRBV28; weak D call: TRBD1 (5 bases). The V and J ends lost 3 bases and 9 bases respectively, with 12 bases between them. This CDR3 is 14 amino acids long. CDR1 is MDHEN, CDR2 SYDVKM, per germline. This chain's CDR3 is CASSLTPGGSPLHF. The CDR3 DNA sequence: TGTGCCAGCAGTTTGACCCCCGGGGGTTCACCCCTCCACTTT.

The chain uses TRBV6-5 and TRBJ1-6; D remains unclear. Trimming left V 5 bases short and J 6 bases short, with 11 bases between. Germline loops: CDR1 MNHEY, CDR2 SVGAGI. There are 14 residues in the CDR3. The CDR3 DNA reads TGTGCCAGCAGTGAGCAGTTGCCTAATTCACCCCTCCACTTT. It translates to CASSEQLPNSPLHF.

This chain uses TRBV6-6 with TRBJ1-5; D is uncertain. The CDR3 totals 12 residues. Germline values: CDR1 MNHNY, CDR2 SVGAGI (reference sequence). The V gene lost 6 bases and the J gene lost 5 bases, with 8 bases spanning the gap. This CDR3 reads CASSHQYQPQHF. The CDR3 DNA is TGTGCCAGCAGCCACCAATATCAGCCCCAGCATTTT.

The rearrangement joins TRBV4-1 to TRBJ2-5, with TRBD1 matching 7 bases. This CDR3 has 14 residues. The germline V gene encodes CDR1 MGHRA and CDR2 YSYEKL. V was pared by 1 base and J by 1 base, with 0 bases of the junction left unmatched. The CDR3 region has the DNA TGCGCCAGCAGCCAAGCAGGGGGCCAAGAGACCCAGTACTTC. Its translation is CASSQAGGQETQYF.

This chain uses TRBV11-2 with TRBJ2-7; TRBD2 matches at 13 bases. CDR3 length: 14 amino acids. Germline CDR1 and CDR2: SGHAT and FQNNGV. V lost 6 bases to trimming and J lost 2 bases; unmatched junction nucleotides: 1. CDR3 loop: CASRGLAGTYEQYF. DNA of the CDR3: TGTGCCAGCAGGGGACTAGCGGGGACCTACGAGCAGTACTTC.

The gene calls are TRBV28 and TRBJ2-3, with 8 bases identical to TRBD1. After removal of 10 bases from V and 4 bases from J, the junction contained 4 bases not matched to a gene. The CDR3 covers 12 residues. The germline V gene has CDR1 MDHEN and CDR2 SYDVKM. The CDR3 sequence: CAIRTGPDTQYF. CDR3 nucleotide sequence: TGTGCCATAAGGACAGGGCCAGATACGCAGTATTTT.

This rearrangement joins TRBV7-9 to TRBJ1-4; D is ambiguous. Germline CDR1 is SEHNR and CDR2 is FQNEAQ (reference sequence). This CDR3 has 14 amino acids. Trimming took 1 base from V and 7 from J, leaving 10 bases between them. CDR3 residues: CASSLGTLREKLFF. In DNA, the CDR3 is TGTGCCAGCAGCTTAGGGACCCTTCGTGAAAAACTGTTTTTT.

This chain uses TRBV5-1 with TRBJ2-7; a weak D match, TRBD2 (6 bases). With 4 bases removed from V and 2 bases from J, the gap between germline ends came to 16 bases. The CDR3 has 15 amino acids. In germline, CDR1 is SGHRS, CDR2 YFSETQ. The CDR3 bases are TGCGCCAGCAGCCGAGTGGGACTCAACCCCTACGAGCAGTACTTC. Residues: CASSRVGLNPYEQYF. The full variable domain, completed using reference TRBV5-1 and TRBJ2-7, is KAGVTQTPRYLIKTRGQQVTLSCSPISGHRSVSWYQQTPGQGLQFLFEYFSETQRNKGNFPGRFSGRQFSNSRSEMNVSTLELGDSALYLCASSRVGLNPYEQYFGPGTRLTVT.

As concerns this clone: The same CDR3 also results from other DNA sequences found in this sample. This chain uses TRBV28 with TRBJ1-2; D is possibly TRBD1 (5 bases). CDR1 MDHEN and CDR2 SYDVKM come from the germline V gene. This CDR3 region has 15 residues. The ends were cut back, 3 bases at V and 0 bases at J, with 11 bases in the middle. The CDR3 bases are TGTGCCAGCAGTTTTCCCACAGGCGCTAACTATGGCTACACCTTC. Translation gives CASSFPTGANYGYTF.

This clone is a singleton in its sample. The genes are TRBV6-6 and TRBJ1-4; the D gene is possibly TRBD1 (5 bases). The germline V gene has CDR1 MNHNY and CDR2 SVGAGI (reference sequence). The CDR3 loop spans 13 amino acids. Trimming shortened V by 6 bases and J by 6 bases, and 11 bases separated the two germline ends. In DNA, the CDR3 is TGTGCCAGCAGCAAGGGAGGGGATGAAAAACTGTTTTTT. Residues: CASSKGGDEKLFF.

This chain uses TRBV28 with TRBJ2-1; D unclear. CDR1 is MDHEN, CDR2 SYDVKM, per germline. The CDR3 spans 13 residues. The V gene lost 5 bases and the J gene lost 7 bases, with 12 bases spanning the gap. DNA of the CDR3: TGTGCCAGCAGTCGATTTGATCGGAATGAGCAGTTCTTC. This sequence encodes CASSRFDRNEQFF.

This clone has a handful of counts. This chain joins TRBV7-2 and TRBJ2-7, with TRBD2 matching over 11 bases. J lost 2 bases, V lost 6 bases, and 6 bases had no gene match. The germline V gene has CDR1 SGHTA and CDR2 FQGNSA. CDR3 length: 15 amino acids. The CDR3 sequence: CASRLTSGTPYEQYF. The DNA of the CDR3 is TGTGCCAGCAGACTGACTAGCGGGACCCCCTACGAGCAGTACTTC.

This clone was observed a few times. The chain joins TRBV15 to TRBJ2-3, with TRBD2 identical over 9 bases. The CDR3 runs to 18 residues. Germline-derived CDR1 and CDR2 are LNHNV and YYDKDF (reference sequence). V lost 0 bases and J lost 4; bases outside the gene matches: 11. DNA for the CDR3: TGTGCCACCAGCAGAGATCAGAGCGGGAGGTTAGGGGCAGATACGCAGTATTTT. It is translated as CATSRDQSGRLGADTQYF.

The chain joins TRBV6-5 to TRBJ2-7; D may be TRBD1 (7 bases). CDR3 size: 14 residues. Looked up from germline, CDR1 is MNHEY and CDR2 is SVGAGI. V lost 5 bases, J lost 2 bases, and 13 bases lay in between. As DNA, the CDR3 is TGTGCCAGCAGTGGAGGCGGGACAGCCTACGAGCAGTACTTC. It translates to CASSGGGTAYEQYF.

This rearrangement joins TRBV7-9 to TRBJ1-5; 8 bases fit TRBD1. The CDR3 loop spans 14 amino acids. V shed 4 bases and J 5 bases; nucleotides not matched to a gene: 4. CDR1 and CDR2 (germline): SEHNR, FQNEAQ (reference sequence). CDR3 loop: CASSSGQGYQPQHF. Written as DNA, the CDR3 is TGTGCCAGCAGCTCTGGACAGGGATATCAGCCCCAGCATTTT.

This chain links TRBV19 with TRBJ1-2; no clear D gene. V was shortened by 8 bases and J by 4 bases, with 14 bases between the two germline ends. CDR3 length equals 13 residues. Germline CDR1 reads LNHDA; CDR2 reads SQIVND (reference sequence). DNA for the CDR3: TGTGCCAGTCGAGGAAGATCTATCTATGGCTACACCTTC. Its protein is CASRGRSIYGYTF.

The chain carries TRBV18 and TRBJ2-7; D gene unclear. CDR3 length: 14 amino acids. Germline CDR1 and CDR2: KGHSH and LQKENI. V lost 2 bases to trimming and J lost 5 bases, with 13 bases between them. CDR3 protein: CASSPAITLDEQYF. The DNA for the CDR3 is TGTGCCAGCTCACCAGCGATTACTCTTGACGAGCAGTACTTC.

CDR3 sequence (DNA): TGTGCCAGCTCATACGTAGCGGGAGAGCAACAAGAGACCCAGTACTTC. As protein: CASSYVAGEQQETQYF. The V call is TRBV18, the J call TRBJ2-5, with TRBD2 identical over 9 bases. The germline V gene has CDR1 KGHSH and CDR2 LQKENI. Trimming at V came to 5 bases and at J to 2 bases, leaving 9 bases not matched to a gene. CDR3 size: 16 residues.

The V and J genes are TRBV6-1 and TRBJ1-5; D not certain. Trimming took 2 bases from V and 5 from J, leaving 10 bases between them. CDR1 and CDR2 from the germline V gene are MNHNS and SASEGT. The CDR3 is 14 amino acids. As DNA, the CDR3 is TGTGCCAGCAGTGAATTCCCTCGGGATCAGCCCCAGCATTTT. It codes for CASSEFPRDQPQHF.